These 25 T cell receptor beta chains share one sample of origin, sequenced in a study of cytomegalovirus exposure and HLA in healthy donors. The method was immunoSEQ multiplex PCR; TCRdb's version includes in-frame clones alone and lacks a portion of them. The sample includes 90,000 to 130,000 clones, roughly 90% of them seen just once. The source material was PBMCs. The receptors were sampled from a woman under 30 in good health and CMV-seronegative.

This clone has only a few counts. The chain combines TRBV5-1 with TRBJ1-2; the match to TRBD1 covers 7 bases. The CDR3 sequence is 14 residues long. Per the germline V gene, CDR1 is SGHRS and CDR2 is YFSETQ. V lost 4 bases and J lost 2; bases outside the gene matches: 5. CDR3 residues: CASSAGTANYGYTF. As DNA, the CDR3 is TGCGCCAGCAGCGCAGGGACAGCCAACTATGGCTACACCTTC.

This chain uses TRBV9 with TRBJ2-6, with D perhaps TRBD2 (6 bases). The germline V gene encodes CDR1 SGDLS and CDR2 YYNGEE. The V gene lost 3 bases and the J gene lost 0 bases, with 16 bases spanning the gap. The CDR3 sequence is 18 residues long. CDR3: CASSATERANSGANVLTF. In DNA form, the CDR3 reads TGTGCCAGCAGCGCGACAGAGCGGGCCAACTCTGGGGCCAACGTCCTGACTTTC.

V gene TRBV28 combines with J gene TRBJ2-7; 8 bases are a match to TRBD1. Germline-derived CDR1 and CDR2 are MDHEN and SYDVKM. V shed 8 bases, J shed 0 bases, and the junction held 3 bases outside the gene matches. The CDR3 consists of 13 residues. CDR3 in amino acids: CASGQGSSYEQYF. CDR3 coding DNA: TGTGCCAGCGGACAGGGTAGCTCCTACGAGCAGTACTTC.

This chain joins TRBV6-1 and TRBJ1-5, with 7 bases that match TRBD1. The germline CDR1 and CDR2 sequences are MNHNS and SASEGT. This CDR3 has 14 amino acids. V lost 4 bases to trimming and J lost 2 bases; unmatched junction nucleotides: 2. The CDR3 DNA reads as TGTGCCAGCAGTGCCGACAGGGGCAATCAGCCCCAGCATTTT. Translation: CASSADRGNQPQHF.

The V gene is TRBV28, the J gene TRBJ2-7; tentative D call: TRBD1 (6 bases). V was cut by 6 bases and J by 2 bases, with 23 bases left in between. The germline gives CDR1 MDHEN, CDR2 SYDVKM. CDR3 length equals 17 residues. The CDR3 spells CASRGRGRTFNAYEQYF. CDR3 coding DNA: TGTGCCAGCAGAGGCAGGGGACGGACCTTCAACGCCTACGAGCAGTACTTC.

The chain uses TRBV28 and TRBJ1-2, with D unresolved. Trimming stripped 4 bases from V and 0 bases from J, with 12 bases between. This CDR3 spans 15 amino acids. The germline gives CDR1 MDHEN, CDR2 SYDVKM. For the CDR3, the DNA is TGTGCCAGCAGTTCCCCCGAAGGAGCTAACTATGGCTACACCTTC. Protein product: CASSSPEGANYGYTF.

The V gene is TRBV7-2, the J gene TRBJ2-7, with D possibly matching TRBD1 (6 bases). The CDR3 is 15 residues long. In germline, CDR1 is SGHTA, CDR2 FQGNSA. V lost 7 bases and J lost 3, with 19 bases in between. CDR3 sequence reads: CASTPLAGAFYEQYF. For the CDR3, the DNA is TGTGCCAGCACCCCGTTGGCAGGGGCCTTCTACGAGCAGTACTTC.

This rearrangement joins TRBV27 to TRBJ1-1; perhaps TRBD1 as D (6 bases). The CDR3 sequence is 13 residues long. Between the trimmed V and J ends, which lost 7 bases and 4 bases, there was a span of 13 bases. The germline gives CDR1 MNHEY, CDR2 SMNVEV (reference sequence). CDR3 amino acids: CASTLGRGTEAFF. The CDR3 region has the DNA TGTGCCAGCACCTTAGGCAGGGGCACTGAAGCTTTCTTT.

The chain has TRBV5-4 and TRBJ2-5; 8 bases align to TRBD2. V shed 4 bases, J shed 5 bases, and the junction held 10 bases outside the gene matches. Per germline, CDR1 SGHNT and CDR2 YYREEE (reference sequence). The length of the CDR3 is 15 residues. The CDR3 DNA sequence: TGTGCCAGCAGCCCCGGGACTAGTGGCCGGGAGACCCAGTACTTC. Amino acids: CASSPGTSGRETQYF.

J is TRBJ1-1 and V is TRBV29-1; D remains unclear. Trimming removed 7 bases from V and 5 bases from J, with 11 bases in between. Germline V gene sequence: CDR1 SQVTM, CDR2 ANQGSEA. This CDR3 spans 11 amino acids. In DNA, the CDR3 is TGCAGCGGAGAGGAGGGAACTGAAGCTTTCTTT. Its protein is CSGEEGTEAFF.

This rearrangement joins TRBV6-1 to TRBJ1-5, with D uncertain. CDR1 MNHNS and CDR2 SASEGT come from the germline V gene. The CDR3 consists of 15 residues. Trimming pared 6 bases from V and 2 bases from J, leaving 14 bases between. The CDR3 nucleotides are TGTGCCAGCAGGGCGGGAAATGTGGGCAATCAGCCCCAGCATTTT. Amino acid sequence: CASRAGNVGNQPQHF.

CDR3 loop: CATRETGGNYGYTF. The CDR3 coding sequence is TGTGCCACCAGGGAAACAGGGGGAAACTATGGCTACACCTTC. The chain has TRBV15 and TRBJ1-2; 8 nucleotides align to TRBD1. V dropped 6 bases and J dropped 2; count of bases not matched to a gene: 5. CDR3 length: 14 residues. CDR1 and CDR2 from the germline V gene are LNHNV and YYDKDF (reference sequence).

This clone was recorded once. The CDR3 loop is CASSQYRQDTEAFF. The CDR3 DNA reads TGTGCCAGCAGTCAATACCGACAGGACACTGAAGCTTTCTTT. The chain links TRBV2 to TRBJ1-1; tentative D call: TRBD1 (6 bases). The V gene's germline CDR1 is SNHLY and CDR2 FYNNEI. Trimming left V 5 bases short and J 3 bases short, with 13 bases between. The CDR3 runs to 14 residues.

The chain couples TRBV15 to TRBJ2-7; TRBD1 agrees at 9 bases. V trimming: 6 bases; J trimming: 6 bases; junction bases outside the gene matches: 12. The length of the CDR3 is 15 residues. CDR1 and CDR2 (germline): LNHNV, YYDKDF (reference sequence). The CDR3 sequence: CATRGRDRVGSEQYF. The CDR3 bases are TGTGCCACCAGAGGCAGGGACAGGGTGGGTAGCGAGCAGTACTTC.

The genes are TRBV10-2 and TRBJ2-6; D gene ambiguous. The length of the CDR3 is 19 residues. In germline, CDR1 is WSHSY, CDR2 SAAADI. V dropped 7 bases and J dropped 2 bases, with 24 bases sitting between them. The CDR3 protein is CASKDSPFVVVPGANVLTF. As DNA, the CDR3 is TGCGCCAGCAAAGACTCCCCGTTTGTGGTAGTACCTGGGGCCAACGTCCTGACTTTC.

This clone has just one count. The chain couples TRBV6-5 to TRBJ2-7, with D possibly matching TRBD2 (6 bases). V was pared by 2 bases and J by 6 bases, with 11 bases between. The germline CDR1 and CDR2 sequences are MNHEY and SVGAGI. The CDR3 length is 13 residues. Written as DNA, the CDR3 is TGTGCCAGCAGTTACCGCGGGGTTGGCGAGCAGTACTTC. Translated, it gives CASSYRGVGEQYF.

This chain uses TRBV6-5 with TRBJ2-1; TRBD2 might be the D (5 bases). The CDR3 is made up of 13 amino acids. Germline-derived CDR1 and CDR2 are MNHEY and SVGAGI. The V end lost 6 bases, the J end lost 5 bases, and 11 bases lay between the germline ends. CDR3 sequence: CASRLGRHNEQFF. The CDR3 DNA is TGTGCCAGCAGACTAGGGCGGCACAATGAGCAGTTCTTC.

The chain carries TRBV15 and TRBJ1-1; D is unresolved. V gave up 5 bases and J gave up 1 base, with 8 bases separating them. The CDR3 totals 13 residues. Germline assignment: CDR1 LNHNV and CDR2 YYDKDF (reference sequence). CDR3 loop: CATSQRSNTEAFF. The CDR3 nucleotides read TGTGCCACCAGCCAGCGCTCGAACACTGAAGCTTTCTTT.

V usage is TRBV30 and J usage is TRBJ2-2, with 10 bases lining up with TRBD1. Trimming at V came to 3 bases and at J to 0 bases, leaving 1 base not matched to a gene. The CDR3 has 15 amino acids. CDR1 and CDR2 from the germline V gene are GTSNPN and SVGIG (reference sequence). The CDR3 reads CAWRTGGANTGELFF. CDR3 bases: TGTGCCTGGAGGACAGGGGGCGCGAACACCGGGGAGCTGTTTTTT. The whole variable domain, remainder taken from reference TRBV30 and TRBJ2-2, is SQTIHQWPATLVQPVGSPLSLECTVEGTSNPNLYWYRQAAGRGLQLLFYSVGIGQISSEVPQNLSASRPQDRQFILSSKKLLLSDSGFYLCAWRTGGANTGELFFGEGSRLTVL.

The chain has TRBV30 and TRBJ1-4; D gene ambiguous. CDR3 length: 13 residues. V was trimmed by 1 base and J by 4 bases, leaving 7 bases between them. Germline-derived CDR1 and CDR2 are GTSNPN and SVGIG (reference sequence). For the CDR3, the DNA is TGTGCCTGGAGTGCCGGGGATAATGAAAAACTGTTTTTT. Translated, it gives CAWSAGDNEKLFF.

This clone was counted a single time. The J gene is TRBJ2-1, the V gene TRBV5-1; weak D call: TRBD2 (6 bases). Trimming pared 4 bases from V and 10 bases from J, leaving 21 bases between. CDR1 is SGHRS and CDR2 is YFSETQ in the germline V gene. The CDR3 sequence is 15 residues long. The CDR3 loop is CASSLLAEGMGEQFF. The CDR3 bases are TGCGCCAGCAGCCTTCTCGCGGAGGGGATGGGGGAGCAGTTCTTC. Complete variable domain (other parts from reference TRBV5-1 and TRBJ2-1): KAGVTQTPRYLIKTRGQQVTLSCSPISGHRSVSWYQQTPGQGLQFLFEYFSETQRNKGNFPGRFSGRQFSNSRSEMNVSTLELGDSALYLCASSLLAEGMGEQFFGPGTRLTVL.

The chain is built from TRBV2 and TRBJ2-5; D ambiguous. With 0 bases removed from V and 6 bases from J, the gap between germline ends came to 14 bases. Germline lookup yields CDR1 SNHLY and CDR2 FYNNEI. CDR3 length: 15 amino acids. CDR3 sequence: CASSEARVTSQTQYF. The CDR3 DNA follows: TGTGCCAGCAGTGAAGCGCGTGTCACCTCTCAGACCCAGTACTTC.

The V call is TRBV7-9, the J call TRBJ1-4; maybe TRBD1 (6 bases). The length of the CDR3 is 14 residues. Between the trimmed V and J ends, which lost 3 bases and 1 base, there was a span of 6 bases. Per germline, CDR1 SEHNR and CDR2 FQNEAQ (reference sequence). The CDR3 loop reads CASSFRGTNEKLFF. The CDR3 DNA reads TGTGCCAGCAGCTTCAGGGGAACTAATGAAAAACTGTTTTTT. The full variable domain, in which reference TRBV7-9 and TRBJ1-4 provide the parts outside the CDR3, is DTGVSQNPRHKITKRGQNVTFRCDPISEHNRLYWYRQTLGQGPEFLTYFQNEAQLEKSRLLSDRFSAERPKGSFSTLEIQRTEQGDSAMYLCASSFRGTNEKLFFGSGTQLSVL.

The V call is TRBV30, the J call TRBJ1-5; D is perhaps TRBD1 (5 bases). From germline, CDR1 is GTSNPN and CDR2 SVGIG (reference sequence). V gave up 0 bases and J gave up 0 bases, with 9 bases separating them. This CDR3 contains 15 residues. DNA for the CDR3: TGTGCCTGGAGTGTGGGAGGGGATAGCAATCAGCCCCAGCATTTT. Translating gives CAWSVGGDSNQPQHF.

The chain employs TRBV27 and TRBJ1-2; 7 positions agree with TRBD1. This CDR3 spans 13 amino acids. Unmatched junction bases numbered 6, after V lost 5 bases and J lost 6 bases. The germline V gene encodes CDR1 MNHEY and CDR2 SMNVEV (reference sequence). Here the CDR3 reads CASSQTGLNGYTF. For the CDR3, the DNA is TGTGCCAGCAGTCAGACAGGGTTGAATGGCTACACCTTC.